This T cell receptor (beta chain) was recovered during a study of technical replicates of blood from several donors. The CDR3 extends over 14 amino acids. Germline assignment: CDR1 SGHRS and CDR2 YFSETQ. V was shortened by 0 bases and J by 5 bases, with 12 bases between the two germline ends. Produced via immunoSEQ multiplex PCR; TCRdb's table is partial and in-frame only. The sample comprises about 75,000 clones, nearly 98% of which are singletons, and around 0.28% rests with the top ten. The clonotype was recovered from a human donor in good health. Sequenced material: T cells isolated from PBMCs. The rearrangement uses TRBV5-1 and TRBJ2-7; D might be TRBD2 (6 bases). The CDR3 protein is CASSLDSWEDEQYF. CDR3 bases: TGCGCCAGCAGCTTGGACTCCTGGGAGGACGAGCAGTACTTC.